This entry lists 3 T cell receptor beta chains sequenced from one sample in a study of cytomegalovirus exposure and HLA in healthy donors. PCR involved 60 Vbeta and 13 Jbeta primers. Clones were sequenced by immunoSEQ multiplex PCR, and TCRdb holds only the in-frame ones, with some missing. The sample lists 200,000 or so clones, 82% occurring once. Sample: PBMCs. These receptors were collected from a boy between 2 and 10 years old in good health and CMV-seronegative.

This clone came up once. As the CDR3 is not closed by the conserved phenylalanine or tryptophan, this likely results from a read error. V and J are TRBV10-3 and TRBJ1-2; 8 bases map to TRBD1. After removal of 6 bases from V and 8 bases from J, the junction contained 5 bases not matched to a gene. In germline, CDR1 is ENHRY, CDR2 SYGVKD. The CDR3 runs 12 residues. This CDR3 is CAIRTGEQGYTL. CDR3 sequence (DNA): TGTGCCATCAGGACAGGGGAACAAGGCTACACCCTC.

This clone occurred a few times. The V and J genes are TRBV6-6 and TRBJ2-4; 11 bases align to TRBD1. The V gene end was trimmed by 5 bases and the J gene end by 7 bases; junction bases not matched to a gene: 4. The CDR3 is 14 residues long. Germline-derived CDR1 and CDR2 are MNHNY and SVGAGI (reference sequence). The CDR3 spells CASSEGDRGNIQYF. CDR3 coding DNA: TGTGCCAGCAGTGAGGGGGACAGGGGGAACATTCAGTACTTC.

In DNA, the CDR3 is TGTGCCAGCGGGACTAGCGGGGGGGATACGCAGTATTTT. It yields the protein CASGTSGGDTQYF. This chain links TRBV7-2 with TRBJ2-3; 15 bases align to TRBD2. The germline V gene has CDR1 SGHTA and CDR2 FQGNSA. J lost 6 bases, V lost 8 bases, and 0 bases had no gene match. This CDR3 contains 13 residues.